This T cell receptor beta chain came from a study of T-cell memory formation after mild COVID-19. Whole-study context: TCR clusters were largely donor specific.

This clonotype was seen many times. Its target is not known. Whole-study findings and limits: A subset of responding clones appeared in pre-infection memory, suggesting cross-reactive memory joined.

Via MiXCR, TCRdb re-called the 5' RACE reads, giving one row per CDR3 protein. The table includes a few hundred thousand distinct CDR3 sequences, approximately 18% detected once. This CDR3 contains 11 residues. The V end lost 3 bases, the J end lost 9 bases, and 11 bases lay between the germline ends. CDR1 is DFQATT, CDR2 SNEGSKA, per germline (reference sequence). The chain joins TRBV20-1 to TRBJ2-5, with D perhaps matching TRBD2 (5 bases). The TCR was taken from a man between 18 and 35 years old who had mild COVID-19 (a few samples of this study predate the infection). Cell type and time point are not known. The sample taken for sequencing was PBMCs or a T cell subset sorted from them (not recorded which). As DNA, the CDR3 is TGCAGTGCTAGCCCAGCGGAGTCCCAGTACTTC. Residues: CSASPAESQYF.